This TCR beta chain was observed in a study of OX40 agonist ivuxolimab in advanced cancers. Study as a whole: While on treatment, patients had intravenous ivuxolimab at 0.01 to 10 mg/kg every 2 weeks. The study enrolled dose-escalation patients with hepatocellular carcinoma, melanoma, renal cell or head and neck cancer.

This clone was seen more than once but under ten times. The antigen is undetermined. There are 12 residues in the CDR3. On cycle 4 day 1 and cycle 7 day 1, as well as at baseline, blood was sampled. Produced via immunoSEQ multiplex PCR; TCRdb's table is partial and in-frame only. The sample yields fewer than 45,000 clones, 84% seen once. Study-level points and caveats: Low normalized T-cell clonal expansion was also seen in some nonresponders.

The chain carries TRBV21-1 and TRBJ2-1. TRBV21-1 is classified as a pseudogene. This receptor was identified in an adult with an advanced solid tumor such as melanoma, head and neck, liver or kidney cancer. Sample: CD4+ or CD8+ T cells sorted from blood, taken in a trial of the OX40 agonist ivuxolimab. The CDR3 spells CASRGRNNEQFF. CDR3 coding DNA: TGTGCCAGCAGGGGTCGGAACAATGAGCAGTTCTTC.